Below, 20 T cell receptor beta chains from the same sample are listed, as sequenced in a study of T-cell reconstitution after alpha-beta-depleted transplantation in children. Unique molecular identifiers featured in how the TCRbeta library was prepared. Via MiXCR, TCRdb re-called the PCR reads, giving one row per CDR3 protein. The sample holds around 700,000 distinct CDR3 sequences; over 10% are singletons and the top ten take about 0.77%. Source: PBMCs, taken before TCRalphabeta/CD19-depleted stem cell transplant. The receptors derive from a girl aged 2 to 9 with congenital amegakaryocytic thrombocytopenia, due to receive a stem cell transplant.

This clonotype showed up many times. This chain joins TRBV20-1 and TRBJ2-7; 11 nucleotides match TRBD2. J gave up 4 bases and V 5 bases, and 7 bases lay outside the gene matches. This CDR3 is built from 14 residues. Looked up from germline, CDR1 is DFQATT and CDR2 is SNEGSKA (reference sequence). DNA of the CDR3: TGCAGTGCTGAGACTAGCGGGACTGGGTACGAGCAGTACTTC. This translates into CSAETSGTGYEQYF.

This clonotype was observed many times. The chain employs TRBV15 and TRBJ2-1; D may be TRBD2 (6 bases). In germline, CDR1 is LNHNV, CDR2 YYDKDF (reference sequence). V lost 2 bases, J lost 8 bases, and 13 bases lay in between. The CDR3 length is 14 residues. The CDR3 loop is CATSRPWGVDEQFF. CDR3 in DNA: TGTGCCACCAGCAGACCCTGGGGGGTCGATGAGCAGTTCTTC.

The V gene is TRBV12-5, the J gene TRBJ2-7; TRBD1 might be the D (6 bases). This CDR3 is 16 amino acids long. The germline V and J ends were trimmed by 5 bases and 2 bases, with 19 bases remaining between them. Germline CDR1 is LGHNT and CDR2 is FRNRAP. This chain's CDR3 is CASGPSLPQGTYEQYF. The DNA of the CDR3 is TGTGCTAGTGGTCCGTCCCTTCCACAGGGAACCTACGAGCAGTACTTC. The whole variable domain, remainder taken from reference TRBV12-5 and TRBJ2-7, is DARVTQTPRHKVTEMGQEVTMRCQPILGHNTVFWYRQTMMQGLELLAYFRNRAPLDDSGMPKDRFSAEMPDATLATLKIQPSEPRDSAVYFCASGPSLPQGTYEQYFGPGTRLTVT.

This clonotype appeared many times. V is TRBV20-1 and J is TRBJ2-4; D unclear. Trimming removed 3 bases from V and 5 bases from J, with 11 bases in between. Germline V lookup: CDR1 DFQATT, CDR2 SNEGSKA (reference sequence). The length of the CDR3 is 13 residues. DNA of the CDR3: TGCAGTGCTAGTGGTGGGGTGGAAAACATTCAGTACTTC. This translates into CSASGGVENIQYF.

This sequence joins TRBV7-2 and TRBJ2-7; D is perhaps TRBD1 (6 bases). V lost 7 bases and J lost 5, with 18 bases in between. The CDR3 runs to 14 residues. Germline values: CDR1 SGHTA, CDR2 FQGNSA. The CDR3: CASKKTRDIDEQYF. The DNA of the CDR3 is TGTGCCAGCAAGAAGACCCGGGACATTGACGAGCAGTACTTC.

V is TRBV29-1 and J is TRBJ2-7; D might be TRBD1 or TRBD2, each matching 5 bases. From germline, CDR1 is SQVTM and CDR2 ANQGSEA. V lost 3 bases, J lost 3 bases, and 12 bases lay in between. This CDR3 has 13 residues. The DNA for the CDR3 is TGCAGCGTTGAGGGACGGATGCACTACGAGCAGTACTTC. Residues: CSVEGRMHYEQYF.

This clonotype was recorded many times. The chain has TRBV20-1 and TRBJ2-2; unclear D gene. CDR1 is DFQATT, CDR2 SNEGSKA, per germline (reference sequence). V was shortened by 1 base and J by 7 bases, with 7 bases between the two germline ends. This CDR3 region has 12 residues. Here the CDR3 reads CSARASGGELFF. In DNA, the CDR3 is TGCAGTGCTAGAGCGTCTGGCGGGGAGCTGTTTTTT.

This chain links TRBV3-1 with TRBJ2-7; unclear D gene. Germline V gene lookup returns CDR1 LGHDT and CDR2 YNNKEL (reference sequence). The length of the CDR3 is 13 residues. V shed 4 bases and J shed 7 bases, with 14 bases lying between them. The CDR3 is CASSPQISPEQYF. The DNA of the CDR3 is TGTGCCAGCAGCCCACAAATTTCTCCGGAGCAGTACTTC.

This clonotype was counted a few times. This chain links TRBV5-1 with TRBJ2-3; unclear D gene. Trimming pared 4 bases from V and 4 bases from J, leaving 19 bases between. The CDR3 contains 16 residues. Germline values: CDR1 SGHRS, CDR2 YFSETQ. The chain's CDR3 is CASSPTDFGGPDTQYF. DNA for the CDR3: TGCGCCAGCAGCCCCACCGACTTTGGCGGCCCAGATACGCAGTATTTT.

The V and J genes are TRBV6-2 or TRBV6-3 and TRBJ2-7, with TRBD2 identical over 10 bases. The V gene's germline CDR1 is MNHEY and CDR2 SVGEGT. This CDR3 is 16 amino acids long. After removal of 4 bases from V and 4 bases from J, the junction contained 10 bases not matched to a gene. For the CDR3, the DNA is TGTGCCAGCAGTTCCACAGGGGCTAGCGGGAGTTACGAGCAGTACTTC. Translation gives CASSSTGASGSYEQYF.

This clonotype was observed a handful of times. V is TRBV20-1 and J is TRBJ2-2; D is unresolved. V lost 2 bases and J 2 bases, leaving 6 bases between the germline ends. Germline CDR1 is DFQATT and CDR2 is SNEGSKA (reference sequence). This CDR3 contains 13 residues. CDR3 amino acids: CSARSENTGELFF. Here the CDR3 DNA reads TGCAGTGCTAGAAGCGAAAACACCGGGGAGCTGTTTTTT.

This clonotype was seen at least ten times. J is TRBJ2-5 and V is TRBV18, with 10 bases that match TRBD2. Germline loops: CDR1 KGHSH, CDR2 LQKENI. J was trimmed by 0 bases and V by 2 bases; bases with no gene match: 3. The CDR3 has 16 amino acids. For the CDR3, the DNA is TGTGCCAGCTCACCAAAGACTAGCGGGTACCAAGAGACCCAGTACTTC. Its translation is CASSPKTSGYQETQYF.

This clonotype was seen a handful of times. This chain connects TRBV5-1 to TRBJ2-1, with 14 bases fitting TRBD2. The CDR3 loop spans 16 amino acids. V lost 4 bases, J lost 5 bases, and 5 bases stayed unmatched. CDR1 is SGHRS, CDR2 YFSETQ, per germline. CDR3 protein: CASSIGLAGGHNEQFF. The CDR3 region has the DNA TGCGCCAGCAGCATTGGACTAGCGGGAGGTCACAATGAGCAGTTCTTC. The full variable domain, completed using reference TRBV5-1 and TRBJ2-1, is KAGVTQTPRYLIKTRGQQVTLSCSPISGHRSVSWYQQTPGQGLQFLFEYFSETQRNKGNFPGRFSGRQFSNSRSEMNVSTLELGDSALYLCASSIGLAGGHNEQFFGPGTRLTVL.

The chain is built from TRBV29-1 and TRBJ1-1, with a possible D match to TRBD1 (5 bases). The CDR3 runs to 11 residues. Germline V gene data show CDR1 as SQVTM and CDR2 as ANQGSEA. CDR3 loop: CTSSETEKAFF. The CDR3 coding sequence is TGCACCTCGTCCGAGACAGAGAAAGCTTTCTTT.

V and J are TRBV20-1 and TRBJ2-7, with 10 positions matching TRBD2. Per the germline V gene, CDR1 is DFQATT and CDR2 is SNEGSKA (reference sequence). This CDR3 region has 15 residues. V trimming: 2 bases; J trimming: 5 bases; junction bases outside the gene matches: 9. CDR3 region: CSARTQAGGLNEQYF. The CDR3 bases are TGCAGTGCTAGAACCCAAGCGGGAGGGTTGAACGAGCAGTACTTC.

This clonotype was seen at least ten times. The CDR3 DNA reads TGTGCCAGCAGTGACGGGACTAGCGGGTACAATGAGCAGTTCTTC. This gives the protein CASSDGTSGYNEQFF. V usage is TRBV6-1 and J usage is TRBJ2-1; 12 nucleotides agree with TRBD2. The V gene end was trimmed by 3 bases and the J gene end by 4 bases; junction bases not matched to a gene: 1. There are 15 residues in the CDR3. CDR1 MNHNS and CDR2 SASEGT come from the germline V gene.

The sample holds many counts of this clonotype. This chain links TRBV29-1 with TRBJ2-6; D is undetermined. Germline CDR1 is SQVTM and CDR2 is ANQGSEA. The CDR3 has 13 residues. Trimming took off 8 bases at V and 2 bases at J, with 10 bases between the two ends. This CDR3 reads CSFRGAGANVLTF. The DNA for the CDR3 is TGCAGCTTCCGAGGTGCTGGGGCCAACGTCCTGACTTTC.

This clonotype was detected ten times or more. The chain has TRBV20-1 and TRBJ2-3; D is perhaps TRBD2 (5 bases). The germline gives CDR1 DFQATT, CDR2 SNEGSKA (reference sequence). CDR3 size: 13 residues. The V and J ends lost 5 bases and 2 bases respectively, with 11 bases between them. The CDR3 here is CSASTGITDTQYF. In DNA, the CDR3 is TGCAGTGCTTCGACCGGGATCACAGATACGCAGTATTTT.

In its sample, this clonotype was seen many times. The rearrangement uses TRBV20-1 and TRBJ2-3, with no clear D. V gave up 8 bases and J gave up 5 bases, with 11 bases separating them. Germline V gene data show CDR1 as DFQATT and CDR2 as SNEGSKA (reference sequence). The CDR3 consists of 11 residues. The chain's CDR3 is CSTENRDTQYF. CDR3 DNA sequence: TGCAGTACAGAGAACCGAGATACGCAGTATTTT.

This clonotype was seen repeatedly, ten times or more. The CDR3 coding sequence is TGCGCCAGCAGCTTGGCGACAGTCACAGATACGCAGTATTTT. Translated: CASSLATVTDTQYF. The chain has TRBV5-1 and TRBJ2-3; tentatively, D is TRBD1 (5 bases). The germline V and J ends were trimmed by 0 bases and 2 bases, with 7 bases remaining between them. Germline CDR1 SGHRS, CDR2 YFSETQ. The CDR3 totals 14 residues.